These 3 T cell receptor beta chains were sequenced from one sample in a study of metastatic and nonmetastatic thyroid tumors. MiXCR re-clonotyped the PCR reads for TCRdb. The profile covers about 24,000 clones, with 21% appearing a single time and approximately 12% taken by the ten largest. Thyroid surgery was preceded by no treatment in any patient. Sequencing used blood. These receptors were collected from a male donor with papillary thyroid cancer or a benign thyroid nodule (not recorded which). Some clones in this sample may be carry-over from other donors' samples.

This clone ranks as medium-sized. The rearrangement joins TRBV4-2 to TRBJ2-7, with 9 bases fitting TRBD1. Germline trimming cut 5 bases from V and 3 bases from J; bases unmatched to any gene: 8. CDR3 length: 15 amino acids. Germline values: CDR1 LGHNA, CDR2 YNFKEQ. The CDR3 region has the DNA TGTGCCAGCAGCGAACCGGGACAGGGAGGCTACGAGCAGTACTTC. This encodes CASSEPGQGGYEQYF.

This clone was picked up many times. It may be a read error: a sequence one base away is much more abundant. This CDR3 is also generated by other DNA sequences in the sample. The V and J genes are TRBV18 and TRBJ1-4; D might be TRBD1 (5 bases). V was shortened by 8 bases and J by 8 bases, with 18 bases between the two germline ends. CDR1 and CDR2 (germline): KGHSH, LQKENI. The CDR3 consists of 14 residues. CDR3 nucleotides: TGTGCCAGCGCAGGTTCAGGGAGTTTGGAAAAACTGTTTTTT. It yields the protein CASAGSGSLEKLFF.

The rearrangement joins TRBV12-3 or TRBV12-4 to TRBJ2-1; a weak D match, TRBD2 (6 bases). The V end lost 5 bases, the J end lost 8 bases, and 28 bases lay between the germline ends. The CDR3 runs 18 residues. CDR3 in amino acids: CASSPQPPSSARGDEQFF. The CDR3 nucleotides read TGTGCCAGCAGTCCCCAACCACCCTCTAGCGCGAGGGGCGATGAGCAGTTCTTC.